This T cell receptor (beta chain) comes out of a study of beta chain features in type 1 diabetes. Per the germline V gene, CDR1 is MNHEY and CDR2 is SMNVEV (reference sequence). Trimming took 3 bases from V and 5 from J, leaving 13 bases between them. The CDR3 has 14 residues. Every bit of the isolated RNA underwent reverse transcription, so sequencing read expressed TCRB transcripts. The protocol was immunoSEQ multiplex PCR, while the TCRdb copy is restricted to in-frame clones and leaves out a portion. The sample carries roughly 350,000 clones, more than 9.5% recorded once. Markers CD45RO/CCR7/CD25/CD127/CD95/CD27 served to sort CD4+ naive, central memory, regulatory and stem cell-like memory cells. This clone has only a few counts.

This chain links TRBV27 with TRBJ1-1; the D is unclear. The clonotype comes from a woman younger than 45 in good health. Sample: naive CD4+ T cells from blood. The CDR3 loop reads CASSLQETVTEAFF. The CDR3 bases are TGTGCCAGCAGTTTGCAGGAAACGGTGACTGAAGCTTTCTTT.